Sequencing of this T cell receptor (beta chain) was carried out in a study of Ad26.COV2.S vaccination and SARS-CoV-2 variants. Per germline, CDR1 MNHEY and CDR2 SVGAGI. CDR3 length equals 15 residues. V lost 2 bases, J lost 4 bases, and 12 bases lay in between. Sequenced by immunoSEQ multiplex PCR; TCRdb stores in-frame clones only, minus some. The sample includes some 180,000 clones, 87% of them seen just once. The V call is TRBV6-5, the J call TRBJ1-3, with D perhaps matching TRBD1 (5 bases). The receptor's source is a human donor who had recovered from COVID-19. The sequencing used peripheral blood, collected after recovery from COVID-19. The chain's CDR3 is CASSYAAGQGNTIYF. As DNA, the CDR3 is TGTGCCAGCAGTTACGCCGCGGGGCAAGGAAACACCATATATTTT.